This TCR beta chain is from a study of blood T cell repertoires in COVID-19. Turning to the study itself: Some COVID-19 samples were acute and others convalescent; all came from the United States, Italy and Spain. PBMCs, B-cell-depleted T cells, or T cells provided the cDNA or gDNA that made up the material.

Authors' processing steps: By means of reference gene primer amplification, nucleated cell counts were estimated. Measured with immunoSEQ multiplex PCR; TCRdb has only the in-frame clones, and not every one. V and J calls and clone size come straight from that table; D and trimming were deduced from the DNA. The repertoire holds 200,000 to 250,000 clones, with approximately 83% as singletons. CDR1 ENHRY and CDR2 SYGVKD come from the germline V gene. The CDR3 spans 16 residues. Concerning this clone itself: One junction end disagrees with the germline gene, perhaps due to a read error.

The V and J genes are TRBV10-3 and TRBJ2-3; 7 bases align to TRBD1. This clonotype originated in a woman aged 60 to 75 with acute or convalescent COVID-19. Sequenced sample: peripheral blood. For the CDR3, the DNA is TGTGCCATGAGTGGGACAGCACCCTCTAGCACAGATACGCAGTATTTT. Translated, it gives CAMSGTAPSSTDTQYF.